This TCR beta chain was sequenced during a study of shared clonotypes between healthy human individuals. CDR3 size: 16 residues. Looked up from germline, CDR1 is SGHAT and CDR2 is FQNNGV. The V segment lost 1 base and the J segment 4 bases; nucleotides outside the gene matches: 8. As defined, naive CD8 cells were CD45RO-negative and positively selected for CCR7, with terminally differentiated effector memory CD45RA+ cells excluded. TCRdb's table, derived via immunoSEQ multiplex PCR, lists solely in-frame clones and lacks some. The table lists about 2 million clones, about 95% of them singletons. The V and J genes are TRBV11-2 and TRBJ1-2; 8 bases line up with TRBD1. This sequence originates from a man between 18 and 35 years old in good health. Material: naive CD8+ T cells sorted from blood. CDR3 coding DNA: TGTGCCAGCAGCTTAGTAACGACAGGGGATGGCTATGGCTACACCTTC. Translating it yields CASSLVTTGDGYGYTF. Complete variable domain (other parts from reference TRBV11-2 and TRBJ1-2): EAGVAQSPRYKIIEKRQSVAFWCNPISGHATLYWYQQILGQGPKLLIQFQNNGVVDDSQLPKDRFSAERLKGVDSTLKIQPAKLEDSAVYLCASSLVTTGDGYGYTFGSGTRLTVV.